This TCR beta chain was identified during a study of cytomegalovirus exposure and HLA in healthy donors. Study findings and constraints: Relative to the approximately 700-donor mean, N-insertions were reportedly fewer in an Asian-associated ancestry cluster in a later analysis. Sequence variants that were highly shared formed a cluster that was likely a sequencing artifact.

The primer mix had 60 Vbeta and 13 Jbeta primers. Repertoires were generated with immunoSEQ multiplex PCR, while TCRdb's copy carries only in-frame clones and drops some. Of 90,000 to 140,000 clones in the sample, 77% were seen once. The CDR3 extends over 16 amino acids. Trimming shortened V by 1 base and J by 10 bases, and 17 bases separated the two germline ends. The germline gives CDR1 SEHNR, CDR2 FQNEAQ (reference sequence). This clone showed up just once. Its matching antigen is unknown. The rearrangement links TRBV7-9 to TRBJ1-6; the D gene is possibly TRBD1 (5 bases). The receptor comes from a woman in her forties in good health and CMV-seropositive. The sequenced material came from PBMCs. CDR3 DNA: TGTGCCAGCAGCTTAGGGCCGGGGGTAAATTACTCACCCCTCCACTTT. Amino acids: CASSLGPGVNYSPLHF.